One sample yielded the 5 T cell receptor beta chains listed below, sequenced in a study of T cells in Graves' hyperthyroidism and ophthalmopathy. Authors of the study amplified TCR beta CDR3 regions from RNA transcripts. First-round RT-PCR targeting the TCR CDR3 was performed with the HTBI primer set. Using its own MiXCR run on the multiplex PCR reads, TCRdb lists one record per CDR3 protein. The sample has 500,000 to 550,000 distinct CDR3 sequences, approximately 20% seen once. The specimen was blood. Every receptor here comes from a man in his forties with Graves' ophthalmopathy.

This clonotype was seen once. This rearrangement joins TRBV19 to TRBJ2-1, with 7 bases that match TRBD2. Germline V gene sequence: CDR1 LNHDA, CDR2 SQIVND (reference sequence). The CDR3 sequence is 14 residues long. J was trimmed by 9 bases and V by 8 bases; bases with no gene match: 13. The CDR3 here is CASLLLGGGGEQFF. As DNA, the CDR3 is TGTGCCAGTTTACTTCTGGGGGGGGGGGGTGAGCAGTTCTTC.

This clonotype was observed a handful of times. The chain links TRBV27 to TRBJ1-5; unclear D gene. Trimming took off 4 bases at V and 3 bases at J, with 7 bases between the two ends. Germline V gene sequence: CDR1 MNHEY, CDR2 SMNVEV (reference sequence). The length of the CDR3 is 13 residues. CDR3 nucleotides: TGTGCCAGCAGTTACACTGACAATCAGCCCCAGCATTTT. It codes for CASSYTDNQPQHF.

There are a few counts of this clonotype. The rearrangement uses TRBV28 and TRBJ1-1; D is possibly TRBD1 (5 bases). The CDR3 is 16 residues long. The germline gives CDR1 MDHEN, CDR2 SYDVKM. V was pared by 7 bases and J by 5 bases, with 23 bases between. CDR3 sequence reads: CASKTAGAGAGTEAFF. The DNA for the CDR3 is TGTGCCAGCAAGACAGCCGGGGCCGGCGCGGGAACTGAAGCTTTCTTT.

This clonotype has only a few counts. Here the CDR3 reads CASSPPGQGLVDTQYF. The CDR3 DNA is TGTGCCAGCAGCCCCCCGGGACAGGGGCTGGTGGATACGCAGTATTTT. The rearrangement uses TRBV9 and TRBJ2-3, with 10 bases fitting TRBD1. The length of the CDR3 is 16 residues. CDR1 and CDR2 from the germline V gene are SGDLS and YYNGEE. The V gene end was trimmed by 4 bases and the J gene end by 6 bases; junction bases not matched to a gene: 11. The complete variable domain, with remaining parts taken from reference TRBV9 and TRBJ2-3, reads DSGVTQTPKHLITATGQRVTLRCSPRSGDLSVYWYQQSLDQGLQFLIQYYNGEERAKGNILERFSAQQFPDLHSELNLSSLELGDSALYFCASSPPGQGLVDTQYFGPGTRLTVL.

The sample holds many counts of this clonotype. The chain combines TRBV27 with TRBJ2-3; D may correspond to TRBD1 or TRBD2 (5 bases each). Germline loops: CDR1 MNHEY, CDR2 SMNVEV (reference sequence). The V end lost 6 bases, the J end lost 6 bases, and 19 bases lay between the germline ends. The CDR3 is 15 amino acids. Here the CDR3 reads CASSPGTQAFDTQYF. The CDR3, as DNA: TGTGCCAGCAGCCCCGGGACCCAGGCGTTTGATACGCAGTATTTT.